This T cell receptor beta chain was documented in a study of cytomegalovirus exposure and HLA in healthy donors. Looking at the study overall: Prior work identified 95 million to 120 million unique TCR beta sequences in approximately 200 million T cells.

In germline, CDR1 is MDHEN, CDR2 SYDVKM. The CDR3 extends over 12 amino acids. With 7 bases removed from V and 3 bases from J, the gap between germline ends came to 7 bases. Primers for the PCR totalled 60 Vbeta and 13 Jbeta. As processed by the authors: A follow-up analysis tallied around 80 million unique TCR beta chains, roughly 11 million shared. TCRdb's copy holds only in-frame clones and misses some; the assay was immunoSEQ multiplex PCR. D and trimming come from the DNA, and the V and J calls and clone size come from that table. This table has 150,000 to 170,000 clones, roughly 80% appearing once.

This clonotype was sampled from a young man in good health and CMV-seronegative. The sample consisted of PBMCs. The genes are TRBV28 and TRBJ2-1, with D unclear. DNA of the CDR3: TGTGCCAGCACCCCCGGCTACAATGAGCAGTTCTTC. Translating gives CASTPGYNEQFF.